This T cell receptor beta chain was recovered during a study of shared clonotypes between healthy human individuals. Sequencing was performed with immunoSEQ multiplex PCR; in TCRdb, only in-frame clones are kept and a portion is missing. The sample lists about 2.4 million clones; approximately 93% were seen once. All the donors were Caucasian adults who lived in Nashville, Tennessee. Memory CD4+ cells were the fraction left after CD45RA+ naive selection. Whole-study findings and limits: Only blood was sampled, and tissue TCR repertoires likely differ from blood ones. Clonotypes not shared had lower generation probabilities than those common to all four donors.

The CDR3 totals 12 residues. The V gene's germline CDR1 is GTSNPN and CDR2 SVGIG (reference sequence). V lost 5 bases to trimming and J lost 4 bases, with 11 bases between them. Notes on this clone: No antigen is known for it.

The V call is TRBV30, the J call TRBJ1-2; D is uncertain. The sequence was collected from a man aged 18 to 29 in good health. Some clones in this sample may be carry-over from other donors' samples. Sequencing was done on a sample of naive CD4+ T cells from PBMCs. Described subset: CD45RA+ positively selected. The CDR3: CAWAGFSYGYTF. CDR3 DNA sequence: TGTGCCTGGGCAGGATTCAGCTATGGCTACACCTTC.